This T cell receptor beta chain was retrieved from a study of early T cells in non-severe SARS-CoV-2 infection. Study results and limitations: There was a bias toward anti-spike CD8 responses in VDJdb matching, which missed private and CD4 specificities.

Individual cDNA molecules received unique molecular identifiers during library preparation. From the 5' RACE reads, TCRdb called clonotypes with MiXCR, one entry per CDR3 protein. Found here are approximately 81,000 distinct CDR3 sequences, roughly 13% of them singletons; the top ten hold around 3%. The CDR3 consists of 13 residues. V dropped 4 bases and J dropped 9 bases, with 13 bases sitting between them. The germline V gene encodes CDR1 SEHNR and CDR2 FQNEAQ (reference sequence). As for this clonotype: Its matching antigen is unknown.

The V and J genes are TRBV7-9 and TRBJ2-1; possibly TRBD1 or TRBD2 for D (5 bases each). Material for sequencing was whole blood. The TCR originated in an adult who was a healthcare worker with PCR-confirmed SARS-CoV-2 infection or an uninfected control (not recorded which). CDR3 DNA sequence: TGTGCCAGCAGCTCCCTAGGGGCGGGTGAGCAGTTCTTC. It is translated as CASSSLGAGEQFF.